Below, 25 T cell receptor beta chains from the same sample are listed, as sequenced in a study of cytomegalovirus exposure and HLA in healthy donors. Researchers ran the PCR with 60 Vbeta and 13 Jbeta primers. TCRdb's table, derived via immunoSEQ multiplex PCR, lists solely in-frame clones and lacks some. This sample has about 140,000 clones, with around four fifths found just once. Source material: PBMCs. The source of these receptors is a female donor in good health and CMV-seronegative.

The rearrangement uses TRBV30 and TRBJ2-7, with 11 bases lining up with TRBD1. The V and J ends lost 0 bases and 2 bases, in that order; junction bases with no gene match: 21. Germline loops: CDR1 GTSNPN, CDR2 SVGIG (reference sequence). The CDR3 spans 21 residues. The CDR3 loop reads CAWSVPFSPGQGVLPAYEQYF. CDR3 nucleotide sequence: TGTGCCTGGAGTGTACCCTTCTCCCCGGGACAGGGGGTTCTCCCAGCCTACGAGCAGTACTTC.

The chain couples TRBV6-1 to TRBJ2-2; D is undetermined. The germline gives CDR1 MNHNS, CDR2 SASEGT. The V and J ends lost 4 bases and 7 bases respectively, with 7 bases between them. The CDR3 length is 12 residues. The DNA of the CDR3 is TGTGCCAGCAGTGCGGCAGGCGGGGAGCTGTTTTTT. The encoded protein is CASSAAGGELFF.

This clone was seen once. This chain uses TRBV7-8 with TRBJ1-2, with D hard to call. CDR3 size: 14 residues. The germline V and J ends were trimmed by 5 bases and 0 bases, with 10 bases remaining between them. Germline V lookup: CDR1 SGHVS, CDR2 FQNEAQ. Here the CDR3 DNA reads TGTGCCAGCAGCCCCGGGGTTTCTAACTATGGCTACACCTTC. Encoded protein: CASSPGVSNYGYTF.

The V gene is TRBV28, the J gene TRBJ2-7; 8 positions agree with TRBD2. Germline V CDR1 and CDR2: MDHEN, SYDVKM. This CDR3 contains 16 residues. The V and J ends lost 1 base and 0 bases, in that order; junction bases with no gene match: 5. Here the CDR3 reads CASSLLAGLNSYEQYF. The CDR3 coding sequence is TGTGCCAGCAGTTTATTAGCGGGACTAAACTCCTACGAGCAGTACTTC.

The chain combines TRBV5-1 with TRBJ2-3, with D unclear. Trimming took 1 base from V and 2 from J, leaving 11 bases between them. CDR3 size: 15 residues. Germline V gene lookup returns CDR1 SGHRS and CDR2 YFSETQ. CDR3 DNA: TGCGCCAGCAGCTTGCAGTCGACATACACAGATACGCAGTATTTT. The encoded protein is CASSLQSTYTDTQYF.

With respect to this clone: An end of the junction differs from the germline gene, which may be a read error. The V and J genes are TRBV7-9 and TRBJ2-5, with D maybe TRBD2 (6 bases). The germline V gene has CDR1 SEHNR and CDR2 FQNEAQ (reference sequence). The CDR3 loop spans 12 amino acids. The CDR3 loop is CSSSLGGETQYF. The DNA of the CDR3 is TGTTCCAGCAGCTTAGGAGGGGAGACCCAGTACTTC.

The sample holds a few counts of this clone. This sequence joins TRBV27 and TRBJ1-6; 8 nucleotides match TRBD1. CDR1 is MNHEY, CDR2 SMNVEV, per germline (reference sequence). CDR3 length equals 15 residues. Trimming cost V 2 bases and J 5 bases; bases outside gene matches: 2. For the CDR3, the DNA is TGTGCCAGCAGTTTACGACAGGGGAATAATTCACCCCTCCACTTT. This gives the protein CASSLRQGNNSPLHF.

The chain uses TRBV7-3 and TRBJ2-5, with TRBD1 matching 9 bases. The CDR3 covers 14 residues. Germline V gives CDR1 SGHTA, CDR2 FQGTGA. With V trimmed by 3 bases and J by 1 base, 0 bases remained unmatched. The chain's CDR3 is CASSLTGGQETQYF. The CDR3 DNA reads as TGTGCCAGCAGCTTGACAGGGGGCCAAGAGACCCAGTACTTC.

The chain is built from TRBV7-2 and TRBJ2-7; TRBD1 matches at 10 bases. CDR1 and CDR2 (germline): SGHTA, FQGNSA. The CDR3 spans 16 residues. Trimming cost V 3 bases and J 1 base; bases outside gene matches: 6. Here the CDR3 reads CASSFGRDRGSYEQYF. The CDR3 nucleotides are TGTGCCAGCAGCTTTGGCCGGGACAGGGGATCCTACGAGCAGTACTTC.

This chain joins TRBV6-6 and TRBJ1-1; D possibly corresponds to TRBD1 (6 bases). With 5 bases removed from V and 1 base from J, the gap between germline ends came to 11 bases. There are 14 residues in the CDR3. CDR1 and CDR2 from the germline V gene are MNHNY and SVGAGI (reference sequence). This CDR3 is CASSKRGQNTEAFF. The CDR3 DNA sequence: TGTGCCAGCAGTAAAAGGGGACAGAACACTGAAGCTTTCTTT.

V and J are TRBV5-4 and TRBJ2-3, with D tentatively TRBD2 (5 bases). Germline V lookup: CDR1 SGHNT, CDR2 YYREEE (reference sequence). This CDR3 comprises 14 residues. V gave up 4 bases and J gave up 4 bases, with 13 bases separating them. CDR3 in DNA: TGTGCCAGCAGCCAACTAGGAGCCCCAGATACGCAGTATTTT. It translates to CASSQLGAPDTQYF.

The chain has TRBV7-3 and TRBJ2-7, with D tentatively TRBD2 (5 bases). Germline V gives CDR1 SGHTA, CDR2 FQGTGA. This CDR3 contains 17 residues. The V gene lost 5 bases and the J gene lost 0 bases, with 20 bases spanning the gap. CDR3 protein: CASSPRVRGMGSYEQYF. CDR3 sequence (DNA): TGTGCCAGCAGCCCCCGTGTTCGGGGTATGGGCTCCTACGAGCAGTACTTC.

This chain connects TRBV10-3 to TRBJ2-2; unclear D gene. The V end was cut by 2 bases, the J end by 0 bases, with 4 bases between. CDR1 ENHRY and CDR2 SYGVKD come from the germline V gene. CDR3 size: 14 residues. The CDR3 DNA reads as TGTGCCATCAGTGAGGGGCCGAACACCGGGGAGCTGTTTTTT. It yields the protein CAISEGPNTGELFF.

The rearrangement links TRBV10-2 to TRBJ2-7; D is possibly TRBD2 (5 bases). Trimming left V 1 base short and J 6 bases short, with 13 bases between. There are 14 residues in the CDR3. Germline CDR1 is WSHSY and CDR2 is SAAADI. CDR3 sequence reads: CASSELPSLGEQYF. Here the CDR3 DNA reads TGCGCCAGCAGTGAGTTACCATCACTAGGCGAGCAGTACTTC.

This clone was observed once. The V gene is TRBV28, the J gene TRBJ2-7; possible D gene TRBD1, 6 bases. CDR3 length equals 13 residues. Germline V lookup: CDR1 MDHEN, CDR2 SYDVKM. V was shortened by 10 bases and J by 2 bases, with 15 bases between the two germline ends. CDR3 loop: CAIINRDPYEQYF. The CDR3, as DNA: TGTGCCATCATAAACAGGGACCCCTACGAGCAGTACTTC.

The chain is built from TRBV19 and TRBJ2-7; no firm D call. The V end lost 4 bases, the J end lost 1 base, and 14 bases lay between the germline ends. CDR1 is LNHDA, CDR2 SQIVND, per germline (reference sequence). The CDR3 spans 15 residues. CDR3 coding DNA: TGTGCCAGTAGTAACACCCGAGGTGGGTCCTACGAGCAGTACTTC. This gives the protein CASSNTRGGSYEQYF.

The gene calls are TRBV30 and TRBJ1-4, with D possibly TRBD1 on 5 matching bases. Germline CDR1 reads GTSNPN; CDR2 reads SVGIG (reference sequence). This CDR3 contains 13 residues. V was trimmed by 2 bases and J by 7 bases, leaving 11 bases between them. The CDR3 protein is CAWSQGPTEKLFF. CDR3 sequence (DNA): TGTGCCTGGAGTCAGGGTCCGACTGAAAAACTGTTTTTT.

Comments on this clone: At one boundary the junction diverges from the germline segment, which might be a read error. The rearrangement links TRBV6-5 to TRBJ2-7; D might be TRBD2 (5 bases). Per germline, CDR1 MNHEY and CDR2 SVGAGI. This CDR3 region has 11 residues. CDR3 loop: CASSYGRVGLF. Here the CDR3 DNA reads TGTGCCAGCAGTTACGGGCGGGTCGGACTGTTC.

The chain joins TRBV6-1 to TRBJ1-5, with D possibly matching TRBD1 (6 bases). Looked up from germline, CDR1 is MNHNS and CDR2 is SASEGT. This CDR3 spans 14 amino acids. Trimming pared 7 bases from V and 1 base from J, leaving 11 bases between. The CDR3 sequence: CASNQDRSNQPQHF. In nucleotides, the CDR3 is TGTGCCAGCAACCAGGACAGAAGCAATCAGCCCCAGCATTTT.

V gene TRBV29-1 combines with J gene TRBJ2-5; maybe TRBD2 (7 bases). Germline V lookup: CDR1 SQVTM, CDR2 ANQGSEA. V lost 5 bases and J 4 bases, leaving 20 bases between the germline ends. The CDR3 is 15 amino acids. The CDR3 sequence is CSVNGREGGRETQYF. CDR3 coding DNA: TGCAGCGTTAATGGGAGGGAGGGGGGGCGAGAGACCCAGTACTTC.

This clone was detected only once. This chain connects TRBV27 to TRBJ2-1; D possibly corresponds to TRBD2 (5 bases). CDR1 MNHEY and CDR2 SMNVEV come from the germline V gene (reference sequence). The V gene lost 3 bases and the J gene lost 0 bases, with 6 bases spanning the gap. The CDR3 runs 14 residues. In DNA form, the CDR3 reads TGTGCCAGCAGTTTTGGGAGCTCCTACAATGAGCAGTTCTTC. This encodes CASSFGSSYNEQFF.

The rearrangement joins TRBV4-2 to TRBJ2-2; tentative D call: TRBD1 (8 bases). The CDR3 runs 15 residues. Germline values: CDR1 LGHNA, CDR2 YNFKEQ. The germline V and J ends were trimmed by 6 bases and 5 bases, with 16 bases remaining between them. Here the CDR3 reads CASRNDRGGTGELFF. The CDR3 coding sequence is TGTGCCAGCAGAAACGACAGGGGAGGGACCGGGGAGCTGTTTTTT.

The chain links TRBV19 to TRBJ1-2; 7 positions match TRBD1. Unmatched junction bases numbered 7, after V lost 7 bases and J lost 8 bases. CDR1 is LNHDA and CDR2 is SQIVND in the germline V gene (reference sequence). This CDR3 contains 12 residues. CDR3 in amino acids: CASNRGRGGYTF. The CDR3 bases are TGTGCCAGTAATAGGGGGCGCGGGGGCTACACCTTC.

The chain has TRBV25-1 and TRBJ1-6; 7 bases are shared with TRBD1. The germline gives CDR1 MGHDK, CDR2 SYGVNS. V dropped 4 bases and J dropped 6; count of bases not matched to a gene: 9. The CDR3 loop spans 16 amino acids. CDR3 amino acids: CASSGTGAASNSPLHF. The CDR3 coding sequence is TGTGCCAGCAGTGGTACAGGGGCGGCGAGTAATTCACCCCTCCACTTT.

The chain combines TRBV7-9 with TRBJ1-2, with TRBD1 as a possible D gene (5 bases). Trimming removed 0 bases from V and 7 bases from J, with 15 bases in between. The germline gives CDR1 SEHNR, CDR2 FQNEAQ (reference sequence). This CDR3 is 15 amino acids long. Written as DNA, the CDR3 is TGTGCCAGCAGCTTAGCGGGGGGGGAAGCTAGTGGCTACACCTTC. This sequence encodes CASSLAGGEASGYTF.